The T cell receptor (beta chain) under discussion was sequenced for a study of blood T cell repertoires in COVID-19. The CDR3 sequence is 11 residues long. Germline-derived CDR1 and CDR2 are SNHLY and FYNNEI. The germline V and J ends were trimmed by 6 bases and 14 bases, with 14 bases remaining between them. Here immunoSEQ multiplex PCR was the method, and the copy in TCRdb shows in-frame clones only, minus some. The data show 200,000 to 250,000 clones, 80% to 90% seen once. The material sequenced was peripheral blood. The gene calls are TRBV2 and TRBJ2-1; possible D gene TRBD2, 6 bases. This TCR was recovered from a man between 18 and 35 years old with active or convalescent COVID-19. The DNA of the CDR3 is TGTGCCAGCAGGGGGGACTCCACGGAGTTCTTC. Protein: CASRGDSTEFF.